One and the same sample provided the 4 T cell receptor beta chains below, sequenced in a study of blood T cell repertoires in COVID-19. Sequencing used immunoSEQ multiplex PCR; TCRdb keeps in-frame clones, though not all of them. This sample has approximately 280,000 clones, with roughly 90% found just once. The sample comprised peripheral blood. The receptors were gathered from a woman in her 30s with COVID-19, enrolled during active disease.

The V call is TRBV6-5, the J call TRBJ2-2; 7 bases are shared with TRBD1. Germline V lookup: CDR1 MNHEY, CDR2 SVGAGI. The V gene end was trimmed by 6 bases and the J gene end by 0 bases; junction bases not matched to a gene: 4. CDR3 length equals 15 residues. The CDR3 region has the DNA TGTGCCAGCAGAACCGGGACAGCGAACACCGGGGAGCTGTTTTTT. Translating gives CASRTGTANTGELFF.

The J gene is TRBJ1-4, the V gene TRBV28; 8 nucleotides align to TRBD1. Germline V CDR1 and CDR2: MDHEN, SYDVKM. V lost 5 bases to trimming and J lost 6 bases; unmatched junction nucleotides: 8. This CDR3 region has 15 residues. The CDR3 protein is CASSTGQGVDEKLFF. The CDR3, as DNA: TGTGCCAGCAGTACCGGACAGGGTGTCGATGAAAAACTGTTTTTT.

This sequence joins TRBV18 and TRBJ2-2, with D possibly TRBD2 on 5 matching bases. V was trimmed by 3 bases and J by 0 bases, leaving 11 bases between them. The CDR3 loop spans 16 amino acids. Germline V gene lookup returns CDR1 KGHSH and CDR2 LQKENI. In DNA form, the CDR3 reads TGTGCCAGCTCACCGACTACATCTACGAACACCGGGGAGCTGTTTTTT. Its protein is CASSPTTSTNTGELFF.

V is TRBV10-1 and J is TRBJ2-7, with a weak D call TRBD1 (7 bases). Germline lookup yields CDR1 WNHNN and CDR2 SYGVQD (reference sequence). This CDR3 is 15 amino acids long. V dropped 0 bases and J dropped 1 base, with 10 bases sitting between them. The CDR3 sequence is CASSESEGQSYEQYF. As DNA, the CDR3 is TGCGCCAGCAGTGAGTCGGAGGGACAGTCCTACGAGCAGTACTTC.